The 10 T cell receptor beta chains reported below all come from one sample, sequenced in a study of CD8 T cells in ankylosing spondylitis listed by TCRdb under 2017. Overall study results and their limits: Blood from ankylosing spondylitis patients appeared to be characterized by a TCR beta motif composed of 7 to 9 highly homologous amino acid variants.

For these receptors, no antigen is known. Libraries were prepared through 5' RACE. TCRdb shows the sequencer as Illumina HiSeq 2500. The public reads were quality trimmed at Q25 with fastp and then assembled into clones with MiXCR by TCRdb, keeping productive beta chains. Entries that share a CDR3 protein sequence are merged under the most common genes and DNA. The sample data list fewer than 500,000 distinct CDR3 sequences, and around 24% of these were observed just once. The ten largest clones add up to 15% to 20% of the sample. Material: blood, either unsorted or a sorted T cell fraction (not recorded which). These receptors were obtained from a male donor with ankylosing spondylitis.

V gene TRBV29-1 combines with J gene TRBJ2-2; tentatively, D is TRBD2 (7 bases). The CDR3 sequence is 15 residues long. Germline V gives CDR1 SQVTM, CDR2 ANQGSEA. With 7 bases removed from V and 5 bases from J, the gap between germline ends came to 20 bases. Here the CDR3 reads CSAAHLGRGTGELFF. The DNA of the CDR3 is TGCAGCGCTGCCCACCTTGGGAGGGGGACCGGGGAGCTGTTTTTT.

This chain links TRBV2 with TRBJ1-2; TRBD1 agrees at 7 bases. The germline gives CDR1 SNHLY, CDR2 FYNNEI. The CDR3 is made up of 11 amino acids. The trim removed 8 bases at V and 11 bases at J, leaving 8 bases unmatched. The CDR3 protein is CASVDREIYTF. Here the CDR3 DNA reads TGTGCCAGCGTAGACAGGGAGATATACACCTTC.

The table lists this clonotype with a few counts. The chain employs TRBV30 and TRBJ2-2, with a possible D match to TRBD1 (6 bases). The CDR3 contains 13 residues. Per germline, CDR1 GTSNPN and CDR2 SVGIG (reference sequence). V was shortened by 0 bases and J by 7 bases, with 9 bases between the two germline ends. The chain's CDR3 is CAWSVQGFGELFF. The DNA for the CDR3 is TGTGCCTGGAGTGTACAGGGTTTCGGGGAGCTGTTTTTT.

The chain links TRBV11-2 to TRBJ2-5; possibly TRBD1 or TRBD2 for D (5 bases each). With 2 bases removed from V and 3 bases from J, the gap between germline ends came to 16 bases. CDR1 is SGHAT and CDR2 is FQNNGV in the germline V gene. The CDR3 runs to 16 residues. The CDR3 region is CASSLWIGAAEETQYF. The DNA of the CDR3 is TGTGCCAGCAGCTTATGGATCGGGGCCGCGGAAGAGACCCAGTACTTC. The full variable domain, completed using reference TRBV11-2 and TRBJ2-5, is EAGVAQSPRYKIIEKRQSVAFWCNPISGHATLYWYQQILGQGPKLLIQFQNNGVVDDSQLPKDRFSAERLKGVDSTLKIQPAKLEDSAVYLCASSLWIGAAEETQYFGPGTRLLVL.

This clonotype was seen a few times. The V gene is TRBV7-2, the J gene TRBJ2-5, with 11 bases lining up with TRBD2. The CDR3 extends over 16 amino acids. Per germline, CDR1 SGHTA and CDR2 FQGNSA. Losses at the gene ends were 4 bases for V and 1 base for J; bases not matched to a gene: 5. Here the CDR3 DNA reads TGTGCCAGCAGCTCCGGACTAGCGGGCCTCCAAGAGACCCAGTACTTC. This gives the protein CASSSGLAGLQETQYF.

In its sample, this clonotype was seen a few times. The chain links TRBV14 to TRBJ2-4; no firm D call. CDR1 SGHDN and CDR2 FVKESK come from the germline V gene. V was trimmed by 1 base and J by 7 bases, leaving 5 bases between them. The CDR3 totals 12 residues. CDR3 loop: CASSQVANIQYF. DNA for the CDR3: TGTGCCAGCAGCCAAGTTGCCAACATTCAGTACTTC.

The chain has TRBV9 and TRBJ1-2; 9 nucleotides match TRBD1. This CDR3 region has 15 residues. Germline V CDR1 and CDR2: SGDLS, YYNGEE. The V gene end was trimmed by 0 bases and the J gene end by 4 bases; junction bases not matched to a gene: 4. The CDR3: CASSVERDRVYGYTF. In DNA, the CDR3 is TGTGCCAGCAGCGTAGAACGGGACAGGGTCTATGGCTACACCTTC. Supplemented by reference TRBV9 and TRBJ1-2, the full variable domain reads DSGVTQTPKHLITATGQRVTLRCSPRSGDLSVYWYQQSLDQGLQFLIQYYNGEERAKGNILERFSAQQFPDLHSELNLSSLELGDSALYFCASSVERDRVYGYTFGSGTRLTVV.

The V and J genes are TRBV5-1 and TRBJ1-6; the D gene is possibly TRBD1 (6 bases). Trimming left V 4 bases short and J 10 bases short, with 15 bases between. This CDR3 is 14 amino acids long. Germline values: CDR1 SGHRS, CDR2 YFSETQ. In nucleotides, the CDR3 is TGCGCCAGCAGCCCAGGGACAATCGGATCACCCCTCCACTTT. Translating it yields CASSPGTIGSPLHF.

This clonotype was counted many times. J is TRBJ2-1 and V is TRBV11-2; TRBD2 aligns across 10 bases. With V trimmed by 3 bases and J by 8 bases, 7 bases remained unmatched. Germline V gene sequence: CDR1 SGHAT, CDR2 FQNNGV. There are 15 residues in the CDR3. DNA of the CDR3: TGTGCCAGCAGCTTGAATAGCGGGGGGCGGGATGAGCAGTTCTTC. Translation: CASSLNSGGRDEQFF.

The chain uses TRBV5-5 and TRBJ1-2, with D tentatively TRBD1 (6 bases). Looked up from germline, CDR1 is SGHKS and CDR2 is YYEKEE (reference sequence). V lost 0 bases and J 3 bases, leaving 18 bases between the germline ends. This CDR3 region has 17 residues. In DNA, the CDR3 is TGTGCCAGCAGCTTGGGGGCTCAGGGACCAGGGGACTATGGCTACACCTTC. Protein sequence: CASSLGAQGPGDYGYTF.